Detailed here is one TCR beta chain. Its specificity is not known. This entry belongs to a study of CD4 T cells in relation to SARS-CoV-2 and coronaviruses. Naive and memory CD4+ T cell DNA was deep-sequenced without culture. The protocol was immunoSEQ multiplex PCR, while the TCRdb copy is restricted to in-frame clones and leaves out a portion. The repertoire holds about 59,000 clones, 86% seen once, with 1.4% in the top ten. The germline CDR1 and CDR2 sequences are SEHNR and FQNEAQ (reference sequence). This CDR3 spans 14 amino acids. The J segment lost 7 bases and the V segment lost 4 bases, leaving 7 bases of the junction unmatched. General study findings and limits: The cross-reactivity analysis covered only spike protein, not other viral proteins. The assay detects memory recall responses, not culture-primed primary responses.

CD4+ T cells from unexposed donors were obtained before the COVID-19 pandemic (2011-2018). CD4 enrichment then naive enrichment separated naive from memory CD4+ cells. The origin of this receptor is a human donor in good health. Sample: memory CD4+ T cells from PBMCs. V and J are TRBV7-9 and TRBJ2-5; 9 bases are a match to TRBD1. CDR3 region: CASSSTGGARTQYF. As DNA, the CDR3 is TGTGCCAGCAGCTCCACAGGGGGCGCGCGGACCCAGTACTTC.